This TCR beta chain was recorded in a study of cytomegalovirus exposure and HLA in healthy donors. Broader study findings: A reported reduction in N-insertions relative to the roughly 700-donor mean was seen in an Asian-associated ancestry cluster in a later analysis. In a later analysis, HLA-associated beta chains showed higher expansion and lower generation probabilities than comparable chains. Rarity held for most TCR sequences, but there were some public TCRs that occurred in many donors.

This PCR relied on a set of 60 Vbeta primers and 13 Jbeta primers. The assay was immunoSEQ multiplex PCR, and TCRdb's table has in-frame clones only and misses some. The table has approximately 140,000 clones, roughly 77% seen once. Notes on this clone: Its cognate antigen is unknown.

Per germline, CDR1 SGHRS and CDR2 YFSETQ. V was clipped by 0 bases and J by 5 bases, with 5 bases between them. There are 13 residues in the CDR3. Sequencing was done on a sample of PBMCs. The rearrangement links TRBV5-1 to TRBJ1-4; D not certain. The source of this sequence is a man aged 40-49 years in good health and CMV-seronegative. The CDR3 region has the DNA TGCGCCAGCAGCTTGGGAGGAAATGAAAAACTGTTTTTT. Its translation: CASSLGGNEKLFF.